This T cell receptor (beta chain) was captured in a study of blood T cell repertoires in COVID-19. Germline CDR1 reads SGHRS; CDR2 reads YFSETQ. The CDR3 spans 15 residues. V dropped 2 bases and J dropped 5; count of bases not matched to a gene: 7. As originally analysed: Amplification of reference gene primers provided the estimated nucleated cell counts. Only in-frame clones appear in the TCRdb table, and some are missing; sequencing was by immunoSEQ multiplex PCR. The DNA gave D and trimming, while V, J and clone size come from that table. Of tens of thousands of clones in the sample, around 74% were seen once.

This chain connects TRBV5-1 to TRBJ2-1, with 7 bases lining up with TRBD2. This TCR was recovered from a human donor in a cohort sampled during active COVID-19. Sequences were obtained from peripheral blood. CDR3 in amino acids: CASSFGAGDHNEQFF. The CDR3 bases are TGCGCCAGCAGCTTTGGGGCGGGGGACCACAATGAGCAGTTCTTC.